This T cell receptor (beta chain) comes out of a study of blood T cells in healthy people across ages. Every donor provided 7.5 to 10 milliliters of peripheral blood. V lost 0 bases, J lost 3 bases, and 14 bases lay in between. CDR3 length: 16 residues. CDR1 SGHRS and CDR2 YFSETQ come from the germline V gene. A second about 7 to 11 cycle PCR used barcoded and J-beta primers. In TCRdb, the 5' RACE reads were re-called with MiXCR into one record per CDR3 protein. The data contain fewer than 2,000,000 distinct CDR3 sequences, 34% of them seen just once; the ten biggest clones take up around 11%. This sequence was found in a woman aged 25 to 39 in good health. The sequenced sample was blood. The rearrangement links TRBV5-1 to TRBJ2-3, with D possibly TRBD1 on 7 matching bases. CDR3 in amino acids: CASSLVVRGATDTQYF. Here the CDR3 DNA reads TGCGCCAGCAGCTTGGTAGTCAGGGGGGCGACAGATACGCAGTATTTT.